This T cell receptor beta chain was obtained from a study of neoadjuvant anti-PD-1 for oral cavity cancer. Across the whole study: Most patients had three to four biweekly doses of 3 mg/kg nivolumab before resection.

The table came from immunoSEQ multiplex PCR; TCRdb's copy has only in-frame clones and leaves some out. The data contain just over 65,000 clones, approximately 84% of them singletons. The sample's time point: after neoadjuvant nivolumab, at surgical resection. Germline-derived CDR1 and CDR2 are GTSNPN and SVGIG (reference sequence). Trimming cost V 3 bases and J 0 bases, with 12 bases left between them. The CDR3 is 14 amino acids. Of note for this clone: Its target is unknown.

Regarding the study as a whole: Treg/Th17 ratio rose with pretreatment blood and fell with post-treatment tumor TCRbeta clonality.

The source was PBMCs, collected after nivolumab (anti-PD-1) treatment. This TCR derives from a person aged 40 to 85 with oral cavity squamous cell carcinoma. The rearrangement joins TRBV30 to TRBJ2-7; TRBD2 is a possible D gene (6 bases). In nucleotides, the CDR3 is TGTGCCTGGAGACTAGGAGGGAGCTCCTACGAGCAGTACTTC. Amino acid sequence: CAWRLGGSSYEQYF.